The clone carrying this T cell receptor (beta chain) has only one observation. The data belong to a study of control samples from healthy donors and cancer patients. This CDR3 has 15 amino acids. The germline CDR1 and CDR2 sequences are LNHDA and SQIVND (reference sequence). Trimming stripped 9 bases from V and 5 bases from J, with 20 bases between. Sequenced by immunoSEQ multiplex PCR; TCRdb stores in-frame clones only, minus some. Of about 110,000 clones in the sample, around nine tenths are singletons; the top ten hold 4% to 5.5%. Sequencing was carried out using blood. The receptor comes from a human donor in good health. The donor label of this sample is uncertain. The V gene is TRBV19, the J gene TRBJ1-5; D remains unclear. CDR3 loop: CASTGRRRPDQPQHF. The CDR3 region has the DNA TGTGCCAGCACCGGGCGGAGGCGACCTGATCAGCCCCAGCATTTT.